Listed below are T cell receptor beta chains from one sample, sequenced in a study of control samples from healthy donors and cancer patients. Only in-frame clones appear in the TCRdb table, and some are missing; sequencing was by immunoSEQ multiplex PCR. Among about 140,000 clones listed, approximately 94% were seen once. The specimen sequenced was blood. The receptor set was obtained from a man in his forties in good health. Each CDR3 is given with its conserved first and last residue. Fields, in order: clone size, J gene, CDR3 length, D gene, V gene, CDR3 protein, CDR3 DNA. A D gene is named only where the DNA matches it firmly. Clone size, where shown, is once, few, many, or a class for clones that have expanded.

once	TRBJ2-7	16	TRBD2	TRBV7-8	CASSLAGRGGATEQYF	TGTGCCAGCAGCTTAGCGGGGCGCGGGGGGGCCACCGAGCAGTACTTC
-	TRBJ2-3	15	-	TRBV7-3	CASSLGVRSTDTQYF	TGTGCCAGCAGCTTAGGTGTTCGTAGCACAGATACGCAGTATTTT
-	TRBJ2-3	14	TRBD2	TRBV2	CASSLAGGSDTQYF	TGTGCCAGCAGTCTAGCGGGAGGTTCAGATACGCAGTATTTT
few	TRBJ1-3	15	-	TRBV9	CASSPQGSSGNTIYF	TGTGCCAGCAGCCCCCAGGGCAGCTCTGGAAACACCATATATTTT
-	TRBJ2-7	16	TRBD2	TRBV27	CASSRKTGGQSYEQYF	TGTGCCAGCAGTCGCAAGACGGGAGGGCAGTCTTACGAGCAGTACTTC
-	TRBJ2-7	15	-	TRBV13	CASSPGVAEIYEQYF	TGTGCCAGCAGCCCCGGGGTAGCGGAGATCTACGAGCAGTACTTC
-	TRBJ2-2	15	-	TRBV19	CASRWGTTNTGELFF	TGTGCCAGTAGATGGGGGACAACGAACACCGGGGAGCTGTTTTTT
-	TRBJ1-3	12	-	TRBV4-1	CASSQEGNTIYF	TGCGCCAGCAGCCAAGAAGGAAACACCATATATTTT
-	TRBJ1-6	13	-	TRBV5-1	CASSFSGNSPLHF	TGCGCCAGCAGCTTCTCAGGGAATTCACCCCTCCACTTT
few	TRBJ1-6	15	-	TRBV7-8	CASSTALVGNSPLHF	TGTGCCAGCAGCACGGCCCTGGTCGGCAATTCACCCCTCCACTTT
-	TRBJ1-6	13	-	TRBV9	CASSVDTNSPLHF	TGTGCCAGCAGCGTGGATACGAATTCACCCCTCCACTTT
once	TRBJ1-5	16	-	TRBV6-2/TRBV6-3	CASSPAFTPNNQPQHF	TGTGCCAGCAGCCCTGCCTTTACCCCCAACAATCAGCCCCAGCATTTT
-	TRBJ1-5	13	TRBD1	TRBV6-5	CASSTGGNQPQHF	TGTGCCAGCTCGACAGGGGGCAATCAGCCCCAGCATTTT
-	TRBJ2-3	15	TRBD2	TRBV7-9	CASSFRRGSTDTQYF	TGTGCCAGCAGCTTTAGGCGGGGGAGCACAGATACGCAGTATTTT
-	TRBJ1-2	12	-	TRBV4-3	CASSQDGDGYTF	TGCGCCAGCAGCCAAGATGGGGACGGCTACACCTTC
few	TRBJ1-1	15	TRBD1	TRBV19	CASSPRGQGNTEAFF	TGTGCCAGTAGTCCTAGGGGACAGGGGAACACTGAAGCTTTCTTT
-	TRBJ2-7	16	-	TRBV4-1	CASSQDPESYFYEQYF	TGCGCCAGCAGCCAAGATCCCGAGAGCTATTTCTACGAGCAGTACTTC
-	TRBJ2-7	13	-	TRBV20-1	CSASKAANYEQYF	TGCAGTGCTAGTAAGGCGGCCAACTACGAGCAGTACTTC
-	TRBJ1-2	13	-	TRBV12-3/TRBV12-4	CASRPEGVFGYTF	TGTGCCAGCAGGCCCGAGGGGGTGTTTGGCTACACCTTC
-	TRBJ1-1	17	TRBD1	TRBV6-2/TRBV6-3	CASSPIGQGNIDTEAFF	TGTGCCAGCAGTCCGATCGGACAGGGTAACATTGACACTGAAGCTTTCTTT
-	TRBJ1-2	13	-	TRBV3-1/TRBV3-2	CASSLNRVGGYTF	TGTGCCAGCAGCCTCAACAGGGTAGGTGGCTACACCTTC
-	TRBJ1-1	17	TRBD1	TRBV28	CASSFTPGQGRGTEAFF	TGTGCCAGCAGTTTCACCCCGGGACAGGGAAGGGGAACTGAAGCTTTCTTT
-	TRBJ2-2	12	-	TRBV9	CASSPSAGELFF	TGTGCCAGCAGCCCCAGTGCCGGGGAGCTGTTTTTT
-	TRBJ2-4	14	TRBD1	TRBV18	CASSGTGPRNIQYF	TGTGCCAGCTCGGGGACAGGGCCCCGAAACATTCAGTACTTC
-	TRBJ2-7	14	TRBD1	TRBV4-2	CASSQRDRGYEQYF	TGTGCCAGCAGCCAACGGGACAGGGGATACGAGCAGTACTTC
once	TRBJ1-2	17	-	TRBV28	CASSSRGWDLAPYGYTF	TGTGCCAGCAGCTCGCGGGGATGGGACCTGGCCCCCTATGGCTACACCTTC
-	TRBJ2-3	16	-	TRBV9	CASSAGRDSFTDTQYF	TGTGCCAGCAGCGCCGGTAGGGACTCCTTCACAGATACGCAGTATTTT
once	TRBJ2-3	16	-	TRBV27	CASSFLPWKVTDTQYF	TGTGCCAGCAGTTTTTTACCGTGGAAGGTCACAGATACGCAGTATTTT
-	TRBJ2-3	14	-	TRBV7-9	CASSLLPPRDTQYF	TGTGCCAGCAGCTTACTTCCACCGAGGGATACGCAGTATTTT
-	TRBJ2-1	18	-	TRBV19	CASSIQLLGAAANNEQFF	TGTGCCAGTAGTATTCAATTGTTAGGGGCAGCGGCAAACAATGAGCAGTTCTTC
-	TRBJ2-1	17	-	TRBV7-8	CASSLVGRTSSYNEQFF	TGTGCCAGCAGCTTAGTCGGGAGAACTAGCTCCTACAATGAGCAGTTCTTC
-	TRBJ1-1	13	-	TRBV10-2	CASSQGATTEAFF	TGCGCCAGCAGTCAGGGTGCGACCACTGAAGCTTTCTTT
-	TRBJ2-7	14	-	TRBV28	CASSLGVPPYEQYF	TGTGCCAGCAGTTTAGGGGTTCCCCCCTACGAGCAGTACTTC
-	TRBJ1-1	13	-	TRBV2	CASSVRESTEAFF	TGTGCCAGCAGTGTTCGGGAAAGCACTGAAGCTTTCTTT
-	TRBJ1-6	14	-	TRBV4-1	CASSQDSRGSPLHF	TGCGCCAGCAGCCAAGATAGCCGGGGATCACCCCTCCACTTT
once	TRBJ2-7	12	TRBD1	TRBV29-1	CSVEGTGLEQYF	TGCAGCGTTGAAGGGACAGGGCTCGAGCAGTACTTC
-	TRBJ2-5	14	-	TRBV3-1/TRBV3-2	CASSPTSRSETQYF	TGTGCCAGCAGCCCGACTTCCCGGTCAGAGACCCAGTACTTC
-	TRBJ1-1	13	-	TRBV5-1	CASSLSLNTEAFF	TGCGCCAGCAGCCTATCATTGAACACTGAAGCTTTCTTT
-	TRBJ2-2	15	-	TRBV14	CASSGVGYDTGELFF	TGTGCCAGCAGCGGGGTGGGGTACGACACCGGGGAGCTGTTTTTT
-	TRBJ2-3	16	-	TRBV11-2	CASSPKRHLSTDTQYF	TGTGCCAGCAGCCCTAAGCGGCACCTAAGCACAGATACGCAGTATTTT
-	TRBJ1-2	13	TRBD1	TRBV5-4	CASSLEQGRGYTF	TGTGCCAGCAGCTTGGAACAGGGGAGGGGCTACACCTTC
-	TRBJ2-3	15	TRBD1	TRBV7-8	CASRPTGLFTDTQYF	TGTGCCAGCAGACCGACAGGGCTCTTCACAGATACGCAGTATTTT
-	TRBJ2-2	14	TRBD1	TRBV10-3	CAIRADRATGELFF	TGTGCCATCAGAGCGGACAGGGCCACCGGGGAGCTGTTTTTT
-	TRBJ1-1	14	-	TRBV5-6	CASSYFFVGTEAFF	TGTGCCAGCAGCTATTTTTTCGTAGGCACTGAAGCTTTCTTT
-	TRBJ2-7	15	TRBD1	TRBV5-4	CASSPMVGQGYEQYF	TGTGCCAGCAGCCCCATGGTGGGACAGGGTTACGAGCAGTACTTC
-	TRBJ1-2	14	-	TRBV12-2	CASRLLSGGDGYTF	TGTGCAAGTCGCTTATTATCAGGGGGGGATGGCTACACCTTC
-	TRBJ2-1	12	-	TRBV12-3/TRBV12-4	CASSLRGYEQFF	TGTGCCAGCAGTTTAAGGGGATATGAGCAGTTCTTC
-	TRBJ2-7	13	-	TRBV5-6	CASSLTEGYEQYF	TGTGCCAGCAGCTTGACAGAAGGCTACGAGCAGTACTTC
once	TRBJ1-5	15	TRBD1	TRBV6-5	CASTLGTGGDQPQHF	TGTGCCAGCACCCTAGGGACAGGGGGCGATCAGCCCCAGCATTTT
-	TRBJ1-1	15	-	TRBV5-4	CASSGGGVQGTEAFF	TGTGCCAGCAGCGGGGGTGGGGTACAGGGCACTGAAGCTTTCTTT